This entry lists 21 T cell receptor beta chains sequenced from one sample in a study of shared clonotypes between healthy human individuals. Profiling relied on immunoSEQ multiplex PCR, and the TCRdb table lists in-frame clones only, not all of them. The table has roughly 2 million clones, 95% seen once. The sample consisted of naive CD4+ T cells sorted from blood. This sample's subset: CD45RA+ positively selected. Receptors originate from a man aged 18 to 29 in good health.

CDR3 loop: CASSLVDSTEAFF. The CDR3 DNA follows: TGTGCCAGCAGCTTAGTGGACAGCACTGAAGCTTTCTTT. The J gene is TRBJ1-1, the V gene TRBV7-2; TRBD1 is a possible D gene (6 bases). CDR3 length: 13 residues. The V gene's germline CDR1 is SGHTA and CDR2 FQGNSA. Trimming took off 1 base at V and 4 bases at J, with 7 bases between the two ends.

The chain uses TRBV7-9 and TRBJ2-7; D is unclear. The CDR3 totals 14 residues. CDR1 and CDR2 (germline): SEHNR, FQNEAQ (reference sequence). V dropped 1 base and J dropped 0 bases, with 7 bases sitting between them. The CDR3 loop reads CASSLDGLSYEQYF. CDR3 in DNA: TGTGCCAGCAGCTTAGACGGGCTCTCCTACGAGCAGTACTTC.

The rearrangement links TRBV18 to TRBJ2-5, with D tentatively TRBD2 (5 bases). The germline gives CDR1 KGHSH, CDR2 LQKENI. This CDR3 spans 18 amino acids. V was pared by 3 bases and J by 2 bases, with 22 bases between. CDR3 DNA sequence: TGTGCCAGCTCACCGGGTTACCCGGGAAGAGTACCGCAAGAGACCCAGTACTTC. It encodes CASSPGYPGRVPQETQYF.

V is TRBV5-1 and J is TRBJ2-3; D ambiguous. The germline V gene has CDR1 SGHRS and CDR2 YFSETQ. The V and J ends lost 1 base and 2 bases respectively, with 11 bases between them. This CDR3 is built from 15 residues. CDR3 loop: CASSLTVGFTDTQYF. The CDR3 nucleotides read TGCGCCAGCAGCTTGACGGTAGGGTTCACAGATACGCAGTATTTT.

This chain connects TRBV7-2 to TRBJ2-7; D is ambiguous. Trimming stripped 1 base from V and 2 bases from J, with 12 bases between. The CDR3 is 15 amino acids. The germline CDR1 and CDR2 sequences are SGHTA and FQGNSA. The CDR3 DNA follows: TGTGCCAGCAGCTTAGTCCATGTGGCTCCCTACGAGCAGTACTTC. This codes for CASSLVHVAPYEQYF.

As concerns this clone: Other DNA sequences in the sample encode the same CDR3. V is TRBV9 and J is TRBJ2-3, with 8 positions matching TRBD2. The germline CDR1 and CDR2 sequences are SGDLS and YYNGEE. J gave up 4 bases and V 0 bases, and 1 base lay outside the gene matches. CDR3 size: 14 residues. CDR3 residues: CASSVGLASDTQYF. DNA of the CDR3: TGTGCCAGCAGCGTAGGACTAGCGTCAGATACGCAGTATTTT. The full variable domain, with the rest looked up from reference TRBV9 and TRBJ2-3, is DSGVTQTPKHLITATGQRVTLRCSPRSGDLSVYWYQQSLDQGLQFLIQYYNGEERAKGNILERFSAQQFPDLHSELNLSSLELGDSALYFCASSVGLASDTQYFGPGTRLTVL.

The chain has TRBV7-9 and TRBJ2-1, with TRBD1 matching over 7 bases. The CDR3 extends over 15 amino acids. Germline values: CDR1 SEHNR, CDR2 FQNEAQ (reference sequence). V shed 2 bases, J shed 6 bases, and the junction held 7 bases outside the gene matches. The CDR3 DNA follows: TGTGCCAGCAGCTTACCGGGACAGACGGGCAATGAGCAGTTCTTC. Translating gives CASSLPGQTGNEQFF.

The gene calls are TRBV10-3 and TRBJ1-3; no clear D. This CDR3 contains 14 residues. The germline CDR1 and CDR2 sequences are ENHRY and SYGVKD. V was pared by 10 bases and J by 0 bases, with 13 bases between. CDR3 amino acids: CATLAAASGNTIYF. The CDR3 DNA reads TGTGCCACCCTGGCGGCAGCCTCTGGAAACACCATATATTTT.

The V call is TRBV18, the J call TRBJ1-4, with TRBD1 as a possible D gene (5 bases). Trimming removed 4 bases at V and 0 bases at J, with 12 bases between. This CDR3 is 16 amino acids long. Germline assignment: CDR1 KGHSH and CDR2 LQKENI. The CDR3 DNA is TGTGCCAGCTCACTTTTCGGGGGATCAACTAATGAAAAACTGTTTTTT. Encoded protein: CASSLFGGSTNEKLFF.

This chain links TRBV6-1 with TRBJ1-3, with D perhaps matching TRBD1 (5 bases). Trimming shortened V by 4 bases and J by 0 bases, and 10 bases separated the two germline ends. CDR3 length equals 15 residues. CDR1 is MNHNS, CDR2 SASEGT, per germline. The CDR3 region is CASSAMTVSGNTIYF. As DNA, the CDR3 is TGTGCCAGCAGTGCCATGACAGTCTCTGGAAACACCATATATTTT.

The chain combines TRBV4-1 with TRBJ2-7; weak D call: TRBD2 (6 bases). CDR1 is MGHRA, CDR2 YSYEKL, per germline. V shed 3 bases and J shed 7 bases, with 16 bases lying between them. The CDR3 extends over 14 amino acids. The CDR3 DNA sequence: TGCGCCAGCAGCCAGGAGACTAGGGCGGGTGAGCAGTACTTC. This encodes CASSQETRAGEQYF.

This chain connects TRBV5-1 to TRBJ2-4, with 11 nucleotides matching TRBD2. J lost 6 bases, V lost 2 bases, and 1 base had no gene match. In germline, CDR1 is SGHRS, CDR2 YFSETQ. The CDR3 is 14 residues long. CDR3 sequence: CASSFSGRGNIQYF. In DNA form, the CDR3 reads TGCGCCAGCAGCTTTAGCGGGAGGGGAAACATTCAGTACTTC.

This clone was counted a single time. At one end the junction does not follow the germline gene, possibly because of a read error. The chain carries TRBV28 and TRBJ2-7, with 7 bases aligning to TRBD1. Per the germline V gene, CDR1 is MDHEN and CDR2 is SYDVKM. The CDR3 consists of 13 residues. The CDR3 protein is CASSLKGAYGQYF. The CDR3 DNA sequence: TGTGCCAGCAGTTTAAAGGGGGCGTACGGGCAGTACTTC.

The chain has TRBV6-1 and TRBJ1-2; 8 nucleotides align to TRBD1. The CDR3 runs to 15 residues. Germline trimming cut 1 base from V and 7 bases from J; bases unmatched to any gene: 8. Germline assignment: CDR1 MNHNS and CDR2 SASEGT. CDR3 loop: CASSEVAGGLGGYTF. CDR3 DNA sequence: TGTGCCAGCAGTGAAGTAGCAGGGGGCCTTGGTGGCTACACCTTC.

Comments on this clone: Other nucleotide sequences from this sample produce the same CDR3. The rearrangement uses TRBV5-1 and TRBJ2-3; D remains ambiguous. V lost 0 bases to trimming and J lost 0 bases, with 8 bases between them. The CDR3 totals 15 residues. CDR1 and CDR2 (germline): SGHRS, YFSETQ. CDR3 loop: CASSLGLGSTDTQYF. CDR3 bases: TGCGCCAGCAGCTTGGGACTGGGTAGCACAGATACGCAGTATTTT.

The chain uses TRBV5-1 and TRBJ2-7; 7 bases line up with TRBD1. Germline V gene lookup returns CDR1 SGHRS and CDR2 YFSETQ. This CDR3 has 14 amino acids. Trimming took 2 bases from V and 2 from J; bases not matched to a gene: 4. CDR3 bases: TGCGCCAGCAGCTTACAGGGGTCCCCCTACGAGCAGTACTTC. Translated: CASSLQGSPYEQYF.

The chain recombines TRBV7-2 with TRBJ2-4, with a weak D call TRBD1 (6 bases). Germline V gives CDR1 SGHTA, CDR2 FQGNSA. The V end lost 3 bases, the J end lost 4 bases, and 10 bases lay between the germline ends. The CDR3 is 14 residues long. CDR3 coding DNA: TGTGCCAGCAGCTTCGGGACATTTAAAAACATTCAGTACTTC. Protein sequence: CASSFGTFKNIQYF.

This clone showed up just once. The rearrangement joins TRBV10-3 to TRBJ1-2; 7 nucleotides align to TRBD1. Germline trimming cut 6 bases from V and 6 bases from J; bases unmatched to any gene: 13. The CDR3 loop spans 15 amino acids. Germline loops: CDR1 ENHRY, CDR2 SYGVKD. The CDR3 nucleotides read TGTGCCATCAGCCATGGCGCCGGGACAGATAATGGCTACACCTTC. As protein: CAISHGAGTDNGYTF.

Turning to this clone: The sample carries other DNA sequences with the same CDR3. The rearrangement joins TRBV6-1 to TRBJ2-7; D not resolved. The CDR3 contains 11 residues. V lost 6 bases and J 3 bases, leaving 6 bases between the germline ends. From germline, CDR1 is MNHNS and CDR2 SASEGT. The CDR3 loop is CASSLGYEQYF. In DNA, the CDR3 is TGTGCCAGCAGCCTGGGCTACGAGCAGTACTTC.

The rearrangement links TRBV11-3 to TRBJ2-1; 8 bases match TRBD2. Trimming cost V 1 base and J 8 bases; bases outside gene matches: 7. The CDR3 is made up of 15 amino acids. The germline CDR1 and CDR2 sequences are SGHNT and YENEEA. The CDR3 DNA reads as TGTGCCAGCAGCTTAGCCGGGGGGGCGATCGATGAGCAGTTCTTC. This codes for CASSLAGGAIDEQFF.

In the case of this clone: Other DNA sequences from this sample encode an identical CDR3 as well. The V gene is TRBV11-2, the J gene TRBJ2-5; 9 nucleotides match TRBD2. Germline loops: CDR1 SGHAT, CDR2 FQNNGV. Trimming cost V 1 base and J 5 bases; bases outside gene matches: 2. The CDR3 has 14 amino acids. The DNA of the CDR3 is TGTGCCAGCAGCTTAGGCGGGGGGGGTGAGACCCAGTACTTC. Translated, it gives CASSLGGGGETQYF.